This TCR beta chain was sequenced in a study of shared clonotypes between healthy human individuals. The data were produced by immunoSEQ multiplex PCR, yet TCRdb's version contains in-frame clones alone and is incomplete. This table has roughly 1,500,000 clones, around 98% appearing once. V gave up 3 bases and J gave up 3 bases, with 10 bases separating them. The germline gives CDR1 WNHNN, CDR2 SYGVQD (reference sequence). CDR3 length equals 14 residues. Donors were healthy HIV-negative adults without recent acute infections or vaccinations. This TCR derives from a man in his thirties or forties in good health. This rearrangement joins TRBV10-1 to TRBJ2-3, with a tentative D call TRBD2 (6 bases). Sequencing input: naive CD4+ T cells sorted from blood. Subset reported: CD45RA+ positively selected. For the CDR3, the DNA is TGCGCCAGCAGTGAACGGGAGCCGACAGATACGCAGTATTTT. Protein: CASSEREPTDTQYF.